The 3 T cell receptor beta chains given below trace back to one sample, sequenced in a study of blood T cell repertoires in COVID-19. The protocol was immunoSEQ multiplex PCR, while the TCRdb copy is restricted to in-frame clones and leaves out a portion. The sample includes around 290,000 clones, approximately 85% of them seen just once. Sequenced: PBMCs or T cells enriched from blood (not recorded which). The source is a woman in her thirties who had recovered from COVID-19.

The rearrangement links TRBV7-9 to TRBJ2-2; 13 nucleotides line up with TRBD2. CDR3 size: 19 residues. With 3 bases clipped from V and 1 base from J, the junction kept 8 bases outside the gene matches. Germline V lookup: CDR1 SEHNR, CDR2 FQNEAQ (reference sequence). CDR3 DNA: TGTGCCAGCAGCTTGAGACTAGCGGGGGGTCCCATGAACACCGGGGAGCTGTTTTTT. This encodes CASSLRLAGGPMNTGELFF.

The rearrangement links TRBV29-1 to TRBJ1-4; 8 bases are shared with TRBD1. V shed 6 bases and J 4 bases; nucleotides not matched to a gene: 7. CDR3 length: 14 amino acids. The germline gives CDR1 SQVTM, CDR2 ANQGSEA. The CDR3 spells CSVGDRTYNEKLFF. The CDR3 DNA is TGCAGCGTCGGGGACAGGACCTATAATGAAAAACTGTTTTTT.

The J gene is TRBJ2-3, the V gene TRBV11-3; D perhaps matches TRBD2 (5 bases). The CDR3 runs to 15 residues. Per the germline V gene, CDR1 is SGHNT and CDR2 is YENEEA. V gave up 0 bases and J gave up 6 bases, with 13 bases separating them. The CDR3 here is CASSLDARDGDTQYF. CDR3 DNA sequence: TGTGCCAGCAGCTTAGACGCCCGGGATGGGGATACGCAGTATTTT.